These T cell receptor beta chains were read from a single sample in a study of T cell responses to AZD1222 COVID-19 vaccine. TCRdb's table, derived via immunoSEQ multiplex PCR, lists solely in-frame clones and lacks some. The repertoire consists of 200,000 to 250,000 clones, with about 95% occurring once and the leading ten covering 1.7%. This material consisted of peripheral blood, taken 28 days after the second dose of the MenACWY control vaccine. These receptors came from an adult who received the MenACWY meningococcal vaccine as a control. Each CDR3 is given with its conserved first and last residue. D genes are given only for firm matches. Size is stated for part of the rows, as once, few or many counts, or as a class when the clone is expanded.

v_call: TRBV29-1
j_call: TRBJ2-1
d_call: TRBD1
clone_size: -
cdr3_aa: CSIRDRGPNEQFF
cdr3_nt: TGCAGCATCCGGGACAGGGGGCCGAATGAGCAGTTCTTC

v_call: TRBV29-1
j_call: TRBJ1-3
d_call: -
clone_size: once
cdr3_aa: CSVEDTTDLAGNTIYF
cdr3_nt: TGCAGCGTTGAAGATACAACAGATCTGGCCGGAAACACCATATATTTT

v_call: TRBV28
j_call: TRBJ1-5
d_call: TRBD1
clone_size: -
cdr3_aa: CASSMSGTGVDQPQHF
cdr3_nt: TGTGCCAGCAGTATGAGCGGGACAGGGGTCGATCAGCCCCAGCATTTT

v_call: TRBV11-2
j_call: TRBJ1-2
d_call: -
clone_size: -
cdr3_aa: CASSWAGSDYTF
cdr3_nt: TGTGCCAGCAGCTGGGCGGGTTCTGACTACACCTTC

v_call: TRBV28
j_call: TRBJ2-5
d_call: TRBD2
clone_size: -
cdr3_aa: CASVAGTQETQYF
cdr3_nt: TGTGCCAGCGTAGCGGGGACCCAAGAGACCCAGTACTTC

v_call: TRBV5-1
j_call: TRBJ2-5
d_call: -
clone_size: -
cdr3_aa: CASSLPSGTTQETQYF
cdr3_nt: TGCGCCAGCAGCTTACCATCCGGGACCACCCAAGAGACCCAGTACTTC

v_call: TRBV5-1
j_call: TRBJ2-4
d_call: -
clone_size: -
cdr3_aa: CASSPGDRENIQYF
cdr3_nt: TGCGCCAGCAGCCCGGGGGACAGAGAAAACATTCAGTACTTC

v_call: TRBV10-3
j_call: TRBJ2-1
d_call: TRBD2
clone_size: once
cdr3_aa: CAISAGAGGGHNEQFF
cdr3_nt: TGTGCCATCAGTGCCGGAGCGGGAGGGGGCCACAATGAGCAGTTCTTC

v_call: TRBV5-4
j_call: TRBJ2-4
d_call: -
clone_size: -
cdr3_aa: CASSREAGNIQYF
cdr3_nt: TGTGCCAGCAGCCGGGAAGCTGGAAACATTCAGTACTTC

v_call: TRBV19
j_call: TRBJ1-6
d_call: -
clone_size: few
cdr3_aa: CASSIGFTYNSPLHF
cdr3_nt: TGTGCCAGTAGTATTGGATTCACCTATAATTCACCCCTCCACTTT

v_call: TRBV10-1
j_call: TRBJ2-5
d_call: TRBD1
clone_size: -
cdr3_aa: CASMRTGGSEETQYF
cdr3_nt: TGCGCCAGCATGAGGACAGGGGGCTCAGAGGAGACCCAGTACTTC

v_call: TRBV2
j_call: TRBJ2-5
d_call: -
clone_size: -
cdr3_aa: CASISDSYQTQYF
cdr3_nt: TGTGCCAGCATTTCGGACTCGTATCAGACCCAGTACTTC

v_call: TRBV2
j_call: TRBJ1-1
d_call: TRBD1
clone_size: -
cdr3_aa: CASSGLQTGEAFF
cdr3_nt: TGTGCCAGCAGTGGACTACAGACAGGGGAAGCTTTCTTT

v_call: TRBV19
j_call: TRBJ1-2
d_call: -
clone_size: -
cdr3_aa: CARPGQADGYTF
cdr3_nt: TGTGCCCGACCTGGGCAGGCCGATGGCTACACCTTC

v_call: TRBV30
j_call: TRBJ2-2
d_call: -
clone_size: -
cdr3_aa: CAWRASGVNTGELFF
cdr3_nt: TGTGCCTGGAGGGCCTCCGGGGTAAACACCGGGGAGCTGTTTTTT

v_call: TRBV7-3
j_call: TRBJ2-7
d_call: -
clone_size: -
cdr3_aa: CASSLYREGEQYF
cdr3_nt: TGTGCCAGCAGCTTATACAGGGAAGGCGAGCAGTACTTC

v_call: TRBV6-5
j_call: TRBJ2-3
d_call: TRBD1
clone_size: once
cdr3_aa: CASRTGGIDTQYF
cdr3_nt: TGTGCCAGCAGGACAGGGGGCATTGATACGCAGTATTTT

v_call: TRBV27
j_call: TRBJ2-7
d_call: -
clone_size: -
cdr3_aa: CASSPSYEQYF
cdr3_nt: TGTGCCAGCAGTCCCTCCTACGAGCAGTACTTC

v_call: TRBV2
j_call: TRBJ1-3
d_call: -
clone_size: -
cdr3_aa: CASSESEGSGNTIYF
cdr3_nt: TGTGCCAGCAGTGAATCTGAAGGCTCTGGAAACACCATATATTTT

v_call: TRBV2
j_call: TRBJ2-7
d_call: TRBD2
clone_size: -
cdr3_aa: CAIQAGAYEQYF
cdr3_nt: TGTGCCATCCAAGCGGGGGCGTACGAGCAGTACTTC

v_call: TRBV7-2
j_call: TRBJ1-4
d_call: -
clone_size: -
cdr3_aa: CASSLNINEKLFF
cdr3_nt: TGTGCCAGCAGCTTAAACATCAATGAAAAACTGTTTTTT

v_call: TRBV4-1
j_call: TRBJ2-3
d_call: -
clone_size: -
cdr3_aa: CASSPLDRTDTQYF
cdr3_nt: TGCGCCAGCAGCCCTCTAGACAGGACAGATACGCAGTATTTT

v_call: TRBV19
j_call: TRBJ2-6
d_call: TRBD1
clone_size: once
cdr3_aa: CASSIVRDRASSGANVLTF
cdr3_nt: TGTGCCAGTAGTATCGTTAGGGACAGGGCCTCCTCTGGGGCCAACGTCCTGACTTTC